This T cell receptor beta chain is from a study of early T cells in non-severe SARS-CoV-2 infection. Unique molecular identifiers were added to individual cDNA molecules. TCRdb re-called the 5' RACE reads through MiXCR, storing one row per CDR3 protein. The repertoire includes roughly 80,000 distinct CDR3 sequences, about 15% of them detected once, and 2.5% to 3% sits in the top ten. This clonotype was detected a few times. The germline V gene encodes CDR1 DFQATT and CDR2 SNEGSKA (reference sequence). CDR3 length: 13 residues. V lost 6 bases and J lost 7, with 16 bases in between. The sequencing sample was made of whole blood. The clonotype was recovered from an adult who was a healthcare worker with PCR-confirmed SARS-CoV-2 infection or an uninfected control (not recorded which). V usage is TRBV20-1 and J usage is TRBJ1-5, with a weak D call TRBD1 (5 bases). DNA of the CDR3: TGCAGTGCCCCCGATGGGACCGGCCAGCCCCAGCATTTT. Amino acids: CSAPDGTGQPQHF.